Below, 10 T cell receptor beta chains from the same sample are listed, as sequenced in a study of blood T cell repertoires in COVID-19. Profiling relied on immunoSEQ multiplex PCR, and the TCRdb table lists in-frame clones only, not all of them. Among under 450,000 clones, about 90% were seen once, and the ten largest hold under 1.5%. The sequenced material came from PBMCs or T cells enriched from blood (not recorded which). These receptors all stem from a man aged 25 to 40 who had recovered from COVID-19.

This rearrangement joins TRBV6-5 to TRBJ1-1; D ambiguous. The length of the CDR3 is 16 residues. The V end lost 2 bases, the J end lost 5 bases, and 18 bases lay between the germline ends. The V gene's germline CDR1 is MNHEY and CDR2 SVGAGI. The CDR3, as DNA: TGTGCCAGCAGTTACGGCCCCATTGGCGGTGGGACTGAAGCTTTCTTT. Translation gives CASSYGPIGGGTEAFF.

This chain links TRBV4-1 with TRBJ1-2; weak D call: TRBD1 (5 bases). The CDR3 consists of 16 residues. V was shortened by 3 bases and J by 2 bases, with 16 bases between the two germline ends. CDR1 is MGHRA, CDR2 YSYEKL, per germline. This CDR3 reads CASSQDYSGKNYGYTF. The CDR3 coding sequence is TGCGCCAGCAGCCAGGACTACTCAGGGAAAAACTATGGCTACACCTTC.

This chain joins TRBV18 and TRBJ1-6; no definite D call. The CDR3 consists of 15 residues. Trimming shortened V by 3 bases and J by 5 bases, and 11 bases separated the two germline ends. Germline V gene data show CDR1 as KGHSH and CDR2 as LQKENI. The CDR3 nucleotides read TGTGCCAGCTCACCCAAAACACAGAATAATTCACCCCTCCACTTT. Its translation is CASSPKTQNNSPLHF.

The rearrangement links TRBV19 to TRBJ2-7, with TRBD2 matching 7 bases. Trimming took 6 bases from V and 0 from J; bases not matched to a gene: 2. The CDR3 sequence is 13 residues long. CDR1 is LNHDA, CDR2 SQIVND, per germline (reference sequence). CDR3 coding DNA: TGTGCCAGTAGCCGGGACTACTCCTACGAGCAGTACTTC. Amino acids: CASSRDYSYEQYF. Combining the CDR3 with reference TRBV19 and TRBJ2-7 gives the whole variable domain DGGITQSPKYLFRKEGQNVTLSCEQNLNHDAMYWYRQDPGQGLRLIYYSQIVNDFQKGDIAEGYSVSREKKESFPLTVTSAQKNPTAFYLCASSRDYSYEQYFGPGTRLTVT.

This sequence joins TRBV4-3 and TRBJ2-1, with D hard to call. Germline loops: CDR1 LGHNA, CDR2 YSLEER. This CDR3 is 14 amino acids long. V lost 0 bases, J lost 4 bases, and 7 bases lay in between. Here the CDR3 DNA reads TGCGCCAGCAGCCAAGATTCCGGGTACAATGAGCAGTTCTTC. As protein: CASSQDSGYNEQFF.

This clone was picked up one time. V gene TRBV19 combines with J gene TRBJ2-7, with D perhaps matching TRBD1 (6 bases). Per the germline V gene, CDR1 is LNHDA and CDR2 is SQIVND (reference sequence). CDR3 length equals 14 residues. Trimming pared 5 bases from V and 1 base from J, leaving 12 bases between. The CDR3 protein is CASSPTGYSYEQYF. The DNA of the CDR3 is TGTGCCAGTAGTCCTACAGGGTATTCCTACGAGCAGTACTTC.

As for this clone: One junction end disagrees with the germline gene, perhaps due to a read error. J is TRBJ2-7 and V is TRBV7-7, with no clear D. CDR1 is SSHAT and CDR2 is FNYEAQ in the germline V gene (reference sequence). This CDR3 has 15 amino acids. This CDR3 reads CASSLDAANSYEQYF. DNA of the CDR3: TGTGCTAGCAGCTTAGATGCGGCCAACTCCTACGAGCAGTACTTC.

The genes are TRBV6-2 or TRBV6-3 and TRBJ2-3, with 11 bases that match TRBD2. The J segment lost 2 bases and the V segment lost 0 bases, leaving 4 bases of the junction unmatched. This CDR3 spans 17 amino acids. Germline values: CDR1 MNHEY, CDR2 SVGEGT. The CDR3 region is CASSYSSSGGITDTQYF. The CDR3, as DNA: TGTGCCAGCAGTTACTCGTCTAGCGGGGGGATCACAGATACGCAGTATTTT.

The chain carries TRBV2 and TRBJ1-2; D not certain. With 8 bases removed from V and 0 bases from J, the gap between germline ends came to 10 bases. CDR1 SNHLY and CDR2 FYNNEI come from the germline V gene. The CDR3 is 13 amino acids. The CDR3 DNA reads TGTGCCAGCGGAGAGCAAGCTAACTATGGCTACACCTTC. Protein product: CASGEQANYGYTF.

Note on this clone: Sequence at one end of the junction differs from germline and may be a read error. The chain recombines TRBV6-5 with TRBJ2-1; TRBD2 is a possible D gene (5 bases). The CDR3 spans 10 residues. CDR1 is MNHEY, CDR2 SVGAGI, per germline. For the CDR3, the DNA is TGTGCCAGCAGCCGGGGTGAGCCGTTCTTC. This gives the protein CASSRGEPFF.